This record looks at one T cell receptor beta chain sequence and its context. A much larger clone is a single base away; this may be a read error. Looked up from germline, CDR1 is SQVTM and CDR2 is ANQGSEA. This CDR3 has 13 residues. The ends were cut back, 5 bases at V and 3 bases at J, with 13 bases in the middle. Sampling of bone marrow took place during active disease in every patient. The record originates from a study of read filtering for tumor transcriptome and immune sequencing. Turning to the study itself: DNase treatment preceded whole-transcriptome library preparation.

Molecular barcoded adaptors covering alpha/delta and beta/gamma chains were used on about 390 ng RNA. TCRdb independently ran MiXCR on the reads; one entry per CDR3 protein. The sample holds tens of thousands of distinct CDR3 sequences; around a fifth are singletons and the top ten take approximately 17%. The sample comprised a population of CD138-negative cells sorted from bone marrow. This clonotype was obtained from a donor at least 40 years old with multiple myeloma. The gene calls are TRBV29-1 and TRBJ1-1; possible D gene TRBD1, 6 bases. The CDR3 loop is CSVFSGADTEAFF. DNA for the CDR3: TGCAGCGTTTTCTCAGGGGCTGACACTGAAGCTTTCTTT.